These 17 T cell receptor beta chains were sequenced from one sample in a study of T cells after yellow fever vaccination. MiXCR, applied by TCRdb to the 5' RACE reads, yields one record per CDR3 protein. The sample has 250,000 to 350,000 distinct CDR3 sequences; around 10% are singletons. This sample comprised CD4+ T cells sorted from PBMCs, obtained 5 days after the yellow fever booster vaccination. The source is a man aged 18 to 29 who received the YFV17D yellow fever vaccine.

This clonotype has just a few counts. V and J are TRBV18 and TRBJ1-2; D not resolved. Between the trimmed V and J ends, which lost 0 bases and 8 bases, there was a span of 10 bases. This CDR3 has 13 amino acids. The germline V gene has CDR1 KGHSH and CDR2 LQKENI. As DNA, the CDR3 is TGTGCCAGCTCACCACCGTCGGGGTTCGGCTACACCTTC. Its protein is CASSPPSGFGYTF. Full variable domain (rest looked up from reference TRBV18 and TRBJ1-2): NAGVMQNPRHLVRRRGQEARLRCSPMKGHSHVYWYRQLPEEGLKFMVYLQKENIIDESGMPKERFSAEFPKEGPSILRIQQVVRGDSAAYFCASSPPSGFGYTFGSGTRLTVV.

The J gene is TRBJ2-7, the V gene TRBV30; D not certain. V was trimmed by 0 bases and J by 9 bases, leaving 9 bases between them. Germline loops: CDR1 GTSNPN, CDR2 SVGIG (reference sequence). The CDR3 covers 11 residues. The CDR3 bases are TGTGCCTGGAGTGTGGGGTTTAGGCAGTACTTC. Its translation is CAWSVGFRQYF. Supplemented by reference TRBV30 and TRBJ2-7, the full variable domain reads SQTIHQWPATLVQPVGSPLSLECTVEGTSNPNLYWYRQAAGRGLQLLFYSVGIGQISSEVPQNLSASRPQDRQFILSSKKLLLSDSGFYLCAWSVGFRQYFGPGTRLTVT.

The CDR3 here is CSARGPQTNYEQYV. In DNA form, the CDR3 reads TGCAGTGCTAGAGGGCCCCAGACAAACTACGAGCAGTACGTC. The gene calls are TRBV20-1 and TRBJ2-7; unclear D gene. Trimming cost V 1 base and J 3 bases, with 13 bases left between them. CDR1 DFQATT and CDR2 SNEGSKA come from the germline V gene (reference sequence). The length of the CDR3 is 14 residues.

This clonotype was counted between two and nine times. The rearrangement links TRBV24-1 to TRBJ2-5; D tentatively reads TRBD1 or TRBD2 (5 bases each). This CDR3 has 16 amino acids. V lost 5 bases, J lost 0 bases, and 15 bases lay in between. Germline loops: CDR1 KGHDR, CDR2 SFDVKD. CDR3 region: CATSAPGTGNQETQYF. The CDR3 region has the DNA TGTGCCACCAGTGCCCCCGGGACGGGAAACCAAGAGACCCAGTACTTC.

This chain joins TRBV5-1 and TRBJ1-4; D remains unclear. The V end was cut by 1 base, the J end by 6 bases, with 13 bases between. The germline CDR1 and CDR2 sequences are SGHRS and YFSETQ. The CDR3 totals 15 residues. In DNA form, the CDR3 reads TGCGCCAGCAGCTTGATAGGGCCAGGAGATGAAAAACTGTTTTTT. This gives the protein CASSLIGPGDEKLFF.

This clonotype is labeled medium-sized. The rearrangement links TRBV5-1 to TRBJ2-5; D gene uncertain. Per germline, CDR1 SGHRS and CDR2 YFSETQ. Trimming stripped 0 bases from V and 1 base from J, with 10 bases between. This CDR3 has 15 residues. The CDR3 loop reads CASSLVQAGQETQYF. In DNA, the CDR3 is TGCGCCAGCAGCTTGGTTCAGGCAGGCCAAGAGACCCAGTACTTC.

The table lists this clonotype with a count of one. One junction end does not reproduce the germline sequence, and a read error may be involved. The rearrangement links TRBV6-5 to TRBJ1-2; D is perhaps TRBD1 (5 bases). CDR1 and CDR2 from the germline V gene are MNHEY and SVGAGI. This CDR3 is built from 13 residues. The CDR3 loop reads CASRGQGDYGYIF. In DNA form, the CDR3 reads TGTGCCAGCAGGGGCCAGGGAGACTATGGCTACATCTTC.

The chain carries TRBV19 and TRBJ1-4; 10 bases map to TRBD1. The junction had 8 bases not matched to a gene; V was cut back by 5 bases and J by 8 bases. There are 15 residues in the CDR3. Germline CDR1 reads LNHDA; CDR2 reads SQIVND (reference sequence). CDR3 in DNA: TGTGCCAGTAGTCCCTTGACAGGGGGCTACGAAAAACTGTTTTTT. Translated, it gives CASSPLTGGYEKLFF.

This clonotype was counted between two and nine times. The chain links TRBV9 to TRBJ1-5; no clear D gene. V lost 0 bases and J lost 3, with 4 bases in between. From germline, CDR1 is SGDLS and CDR2 YYNGEE. The CDR3 spans 13 residues. The CDR3 region is CASSVAPNQPQHF. CDR3 nucleotide sequence: TGTGCCAGCAGCGTAGCTCCCAATCAGCCCCAGCATTTT.

Here the CDR3 DNA reads TGTGCCAGCAGCCAAAACAGGGCCGGGAACTCACCCCTCCACTTT. It specifies CASSQNRAGNSPLHF. V and J are TRBV14 and TRBJ1-6; tentative D call: TRBD1 (6 bases). CDR3 length equals 15 residues. Trimming left V 2 bases short and J 10 bases short, with 15 bases between. Germline CDR1 and CDR2: SGHDN and FVKESK.

This chain's CDR3 is CASSFQVSQQAFF. The CDR3 DNA sequence: TGTGCCAGCAGTTTCCAGGTGTCCCAGCAGGCTTTCTTT. This chain uses TRBV6-2 or TRBV6-3 with TRBJ1-1; D unclear. The CDR3 is made up of 13 amino acids. Trimming removed 4 bases from V and 11 bases from J, with 17 bases in between. The germline V gene has CDR1 MNHEY and CDR2 SVGEGT.

The chain combines TRBV25-1 with TRBJ1-1, with D unresolved. Germline lookup yields CDR1 MGHDK and CDR2 SYGVNS. Trimming pared 6 bases from V and 9 bases from J, leaving 8 bases between. This CDR3 is built from 10 residues. DNA of the CDR3: TGTGCCAGCAGGGGCTTGAAAGCTTTCTTT. This encodes CASRGLKAFF.

The table lists this clonotype with a few counts. The chain is built from TRBV5-1 and TRBJ1-1; the match to TRBD1 covers 11 bases. The CDR3 loop spans 15 amino acids. Germline trimming cut 4 bases from V and 4 bases from J; bases unmatched to any gene: 6. From germline, CDR1 is SGHRS and CDR2 YFSETQ. This CDR3 is CASSRGQGEGTEAFF. In DNA, the CDR3 is TGCGCCAGCAGCCGGGGACAGGGGGAGGGCACTGAAGCTTTCTTT.

This clonotype was counted between two and nine times. The rearrangement joins TRBV6-5 to TRBJ2-7, with 7 positions matching TRBD1. Trimming removed 6 bases from V and 3 bases from J; junction bases left unmatched: 5. There are 13 residues in the CDR3. Looked up from germline, CDR1 is MNHEY and CDR2 is SVGAGI. The chain's CDR3 is CASSRQGVYEQYF. CDR3 nucleotides: TGTGCCAGCAGCCGACAGGGAGTCTACGAGCAGTACTTC.

The sample holds many counts of this clonotype. The genes are TRBV6-5 and TRBJ2-7; TRBD1 matches 9 bases. The CDR3 has 13 amino acids. J lost 4 bases, V lost 6 bases, and 4 bases had no gene match. The germline V gene encodes CDR1 MNHEY and CDR2 SVGAGI. The CDR3 protein is CASRETGGYEQYF. In nucleotides, the CDR3 is TGTGCCAGCAGGGAGACAGGGGGTTACGAGCAGTACTTC.

This clonotype was seen a handful of times. The chain recombines TRBV20-1 with TRBJ2-1; 9 nucleotides align to TRBD2. Trimming removed 6 bases from V and 6 bases from J; junction bases left unmatched: 9. This CDR3 region has 14 residues. The germline gives CDR1 DFQATT, CDR2 SNEGSKA (reference sequence). Here the CDR3 reads CSAPFRAGGNEQFF. CDR3 DNA sequence: TGCAGTGCCCCCTTTCGAGCGGGGGGCAATGAGCAGTTCTTC.

This clonotype was recorded once. The chain combines TRBV5-1 with TRBJ1-1; the D is unclear. In germline, CDR1 is SGHRS, CDR2 YFSETQ. V was pared by 4 bases and J by 5 bases, with 15 bases between. The CDR3 is 14 amino acids. The CDR3 sequence: CASSAEGFITEAFF. The DNA for the CDR3 is TGCGCCAGCAGCGCCGAGGGATTTATAACTGAAGCTTTCTTT.